This T cell receptor beta chain was retrieved from a study of shared clonotypes between healthy human individuals. The CDR3 runs 19 residues. From germline, CDR1 is SGHRS and CDR2 YFSETQ. V trimming: 1 base; J trimming: 4 bases; junction bases outside the gene matches: 16. For each subset, genomic DNA was distributed in equal portions over several immunoSEQ plates. Generated by immunoSEQ multiplex PCR, the TCRdb table keeps only in-frame clones and is missing some. The repertoire holds 1.6 million or so clones, with roughly 96% as singletons. The rearrangement links TRBV5-1 to TRBJ2-3; TRBD2 matches at 9 bases. The origin of this receptor is a man aged 30 to 45 in good health. Sample: naive CD4+ T cells sorted from blood. The subset denotes: CD45RA+ positively selected. The CDR3 loop is CASSLNQWRLAGTADTQYF. CDR3 bases: TGCGCCAGCAGCTTGAACCAATGGAGGCTAGCGGGGACCGCAGATACGCAGTATTTT.